This T cell receptor (beta chain) was found in a study of blood T cell repertoires in COVID-19. Clones were read by immunoSEQ multiplex PCR, and TCRdb kept only the in-frame ones, dropping some. The sample lists approximately 150,000 clones, just under 90% occurring once. From germline, CDR1 is SNHLY and CDR2 FYNNEI. Trimming removed 4 bases from V and 3 bases from J, with 9 bases in between. This CDR3 is built from 13 residues. Sequencing used peripheral blood. This chain connects TRBV2 to TRBJ1-1, with D unresolved. This clonotype was obtained from a woman between 50 and 59 years old with active or convalescent COVID-19. CDR3 region: CASSVAADTEAFF. In DNA form, the CDR3 reads TGTGCCAGCAGTGTTGCGGCTGACACTGAAGCTTTCTTT.